The 8 T cell receptor beta chains given below trace back to one sample, sequenced in a study of blood T cell repertoires in COVID-19. Produced via immunoSEQ multiplex PCR; TCRdb's table is partial and in-frame only. The sample has 360,000 or so clones; roughly 90% are singletons. Material: PBMCs or T cells enriched from blood (not recorded which). These receptors all come from a woman aged 30 to 39 who had recovered from COVID-19.

V gene TRBV7-2 combines with J gene TRBJ2-1, with 14 nucleotides matching TRBD2. Germline CDR1 reads SGHTA; CDR2 reads FQGNSA. CDR3 length: 15 residues. V lost 5 bases, J lost 4 bases, and 1 base stayed unmatched. Written as DNA, the CDR3 is TGTGCCAGCAGCAGACTAGCGGGAGGGTACAATGAGCAGTTCTTC. It translates to CASSRLAGGYNEQFF.

The V gene is TRBV11-2, the J gene TRBJ2-2, with D possibly matching TRBD1 (5 bases). Germline loops: CDR1 SGHAT, CDR2 FQNNGV. This CDR3 is built from 13 residues. V was clipped by 2 bases and J by 4 bases, with 5 bases between them. The DNA for the CDR3 is TGTGCCAGCAGCTTAAGGGGCACCGGGGAGCTGTTTTTT. It yields the protein CASSLRGTGELFF.

The V and J genes are TRBV27 and TRBJ2-1, with 7 bases aligning to TRBD2. This CDR3 is built from 14 residues. Germline V gene lookup returns CDR1 MNHEY and CDR2 SMNVEV (reference sequence). J gave up 10 bases and V 5 bases, and 11 bases lay outside the gene matches. The DNA of the CDR3 is TGTGCCAGCAGTCCGAGGGATCACGGGAGGGAGCAGTTCTTC. Protein sequence: CASSPRDHGREQFF.

This clone was counted once. This rearrangement joins TRBV28 to TRBJ2-7, with D maybe TRBD2 (5 bases). CDR3 size: 12 residues. Trimming removed 6 bases at V and 5 bases at J, with 11 bases between. The germline V gene has CDR1 MDHEN and CDR2 SYDVKM. CDR3 sequence reads: CASSGGRDEQYF. In DNA form, the CDR3 reads TGTGCCAGCAGCGGCGGGCGGGACGAGCAGTACTTC. The full variable domain, in which reference TRBV28 and TRBJ2-7 provide the parts outside the CDR3, is DVKVTQSSRYLVKRTGEKVFLECVQDMDHENMFWYRQDPGLGLRLIYFSYDVKMKEKGDIPEGYSVSREKKERFSLILESASTNQTSMYLCASSGGRDEQYFGPGTRLTVT.

The sample holds one count of this clone. The chain couples TRBV13 to TRBJ1-1, with D unclear. Germline loops: CDR1 PRHDT, CDR2 FYEKMQ (reference sequence). V lost 3 bases to trimming and J lost 1 base, with 6 bases between them. The CDR3 extends over 13 amino acids. Here the CDR3 DNA reads TGTGCCAGCAGCTTCAGTACGAACACTGAAGCTTTCTTT. This translates into CASSFSTNTEAFF.

The chain has TRBV2 and TRBJ1-1; tentatively, D is TRBD1 (5 bases). Germline loops: CDR1 SNHLY, CDR2 FYNNEI. V was cut by 6 bases and J by 4 bases, with 12 bases left in between. CDR3 size: 13 residues. CDR3 bases: TGTGCCAGCAGCGGGGGGGGGAGCACTGAAGCTTTCTTT. Translating it yields CASSGGGSTEAFF.

The gene calls are TRBV7-3 and TRBJ2-7, with 10 bases matching TRBD1. The junction had 2 bases not matched to a gene; V was cut back by 0 bases and J by 3 bases. The germline gives CDR1 SGHTA, CDR2 FQGTGA. The CDR3 extends over 15 amino acids. The CDR3 DNA reads TGTGCCAGCAGCTTAACCGGGACAGGGGTCTACGAGCAGTACTTC. Its protein product is CASSLTGTGVYEQYF.

The genes are TRBV7-8 and TRBJ1-1; D not resolved. This CDR3 is 15 amino acids long. The V gene's germline CDR1 is SGHVS and CDR2 FQNEAQ. Trimming took 5 bases from V and 2 from J, leaving 15 bases between them. The CDR3 spells CASSTYRDPNTEAFF. CDR3 DNA sequence: TGTGCCAGCAGCACCTACAGAGACCCAAACACTGAAGCTTTCTTT. The complete variable domain, with remaining parts taken from reference TRBV7-8 and TRBJ1-1, reads GAGVSQSPRYKVAKRGQDVALRCDPISGHVSLFWYQQALGQGPEFLTYFQNEAQLDKSGLPSDRFFAERPEGSVSTLKIQRTQQEDSAVYLCASSTYRDPNTEAFFGQGTRLTVV.